The next 20 T cell receptor beta chains were all read from a single sample in a study of blood T cell repertoires in COVID-19. The data were produced by immunoSEQ multiplex PCR, yet TCRdb's version contains in-frame clones alone and is incomplete. The data contain about 270,000 clones, approximately 85% of them singletons. The specimen was peripheral blood. The receptors derive from a woman in her seventies with acute or convalescent COVID-19.

The gene calls are TRBV28 and TRBJ2-7; 7 nucleotides match TRBD2. Germline CDR1 is MDHEN and CDR2 is SYDVKM. The junction had 6 bases not matched to a gene; V was cut back by 5 bases and J by 2 bases. CDR3 size: 14 residues. The CDR3 region has the DNA TGTGCCAGCAGTACCCTTGCGGGGGCCTACGAGCAGTACTTC. Its protein product is CASSTLAGAYEQYF.

J is TRBJ1-2 and V is TRBV6-5; D gene uncertain. V was clipped by 4 bases and J by 8 bases, with 14 bases between them. The CDR3 is 13 amino acids. Germline CDR1 MNHEY, CDR2 SVGAGI. CDR3 DNA: TGTGCCAGCAGTTCCTCGTTGGGAGGGGGCTACACCTTC. Encoded protein: CASSSSLGGGYTF.

The rearrangement joins TRBV5-1 to TRBJ1-2; 10 bases are shared with TRBD1. Germline V CDR1 and CDR2: SGHRS, YFSETQ. V lost 4 bases and J lost 2; bases outside the gene matches: 5. The CDR3 contains 15 residues. The CDR3 protein is CASSRTGGQNYGYTF. Here the CDR3 DNA reads TGCGCCAGCAGCCGGACAGGGGGGCAGAACTATGGCTACACCTTC.

The chain is built from TRBV6-5 and TRBJ2-2; D may be TRBD1 (5 bases). The germline V gene encodes CDR1 MNHEY and CDR2 SVGAGI. The V end was cut by 0 bases, the J end by 6 bases, with 8 bases between. The CDR3 runs 14 residues. The CDR3, as DNA: TGTGCCAGCAGTTACTCGCACAGGTCCGGGGAGCTGTTTTTT. It codes for CASSYSHRSGELFF.

The J gene is TRBJ2-6, the V gene TRBV19; D may be TRBD1 (6 bases). In germline, CDR1 is LNHDA, CDR2 SQIVND (reference sequence). This CDR3 spans 16 amino acids. V lost 5 bases and J 4 bases, leaving 15 bases between the germline ends. The CDR3 DNA reads TGTGCCAGTAGTTCCCCGGGACACACCGGGGCCAACGTCCTGACTTTC. The encoded protein is CASSSPGHTGANVLTF.

The chain has TRBV4-1 and TRBJ2-1, with 14 bases fitting TRBD2. The CDR3 has 17 residues. From germline, CDR1 is MGHRA and CDR2 YSYEKL. Losses at the gene ends were 1 base for V and 9 bases for J; bases not matched to a gene: 8. The CDR3 loop is CASSQARGLAGAGEQFF. For the CDR3, the DNA is TGCGCCAGCAGCCAAGCCCGGGGACTAGCGGGGGCCGGTGAGCAGTTCTTC.

The chain uses TRBV20-1 and TRBJ2-7; 11 bases line up with TRBD2. Germline trimming cut 3 bases from V and 1 base from J; bases unmatched to any gene: 2. The CDR3 is 14 amino acids. Germline V gene sequence: CDR1 DFQATT, CDR2 SNEGSKA (reference sequence). CDR3 residues: CSASASGGSYEQYF. Here the CDR3 DNA reads TGCAGTGCTAGTGCTAGCGGGGGGTCCTACGAGCAGTACTTC.

A single count supports this clone. This chain joins TRBV3-1 (or the pseudogene TRBV3-2) and TRBJ1-3, with D tentatively TRBD1 (5 bases). Per the germline V gene, CDR1 is LGHDT and CDR2 is YNNKEL (reference sequence). V was trimmed by 5 bases and J by 0 bases, leaving 8 bases between them. This CDR3 is built from 14 residues. As DNA, the CDR3 is TGTGCCAGCAGCTCGGGGGTCTCTGGAAACACCATATATTTT. As protein: CASSSGVSGNTIYF.

The chain uses TRBV6-5 and TRBJ2-7; TRBD2 might be the D (6 bases). There are 14 residues in the CDR3. V was shortened by 6 bases and J by 6 bases, with 18 bases between the two germline ends. Per germline, CDR1 MNHEY and CDR2 SVGAGI. CDR3 nucleotides: TGTGCCAGCAGCCGTCGTGGAGGGTCCGTCGAGCAGTACTTC. Translation gives CASSRRGGSVEQYF.

This clone was detected only once. V and J are TRBV3-1 (or the pseudogene TRBV3-2) and TRBJ1-5; a weak D match, TRBD1 (6 bases). The V end was cut by 3 bases, the J end by 0 bases, with 9 bases between. The CDR3 extends over 15 amino acids. CDR1 LGHDT and CDR2 YNNKEL come from the germline V gene (reference sequence). The CDR3: CASSHGRGSNQPQHF. CDR3 nucleotide sequence: TGTGCCAGCAGCCATGGCAGGGGTAGCAATCAGCCCCAGCATTTT.

The chain links TRBV20-1 to TRBJ2-3, with 7 bases matching TRBD2. This CDR3 region has 14 residues. CDR1 is DFQATT and CDR2 is SNEGSKA in the germline V gene (reference sequence). The trim removed 6 bases at V and 2 bases at J, leaving 8 bases unmatched. The CDR3 protein is CSASPGLLTDTQYF. The CDR3, as DNA: TGCAGTGCGAGTCCGGGACTACTCACAGATACGCAGTATTTT.

The rearrangement joins TRBV30 to TRBJ1-2; 8 nucleotides line up with TRBD1. This CDR3 region has 14 residues. Germline lookup yields CDR1 GTSNPN and CDR2 SVGIG (reference sequence). The V gene end was trimmed by 4 bases and the J gene end by 6 bases; junction bases not matched to a gene: 10. The CDR3 nucleotides are TGTGCCTGGAACAGATGGACAGGGCGAGATGGCTACACCTTC. Its protein is CAWNRWTGRDGYTF.

The chain joins TRBV6-6 to TRBJ1-2, with D tentatively TRBD1 (6 bases). Germline CDR1 reads MNHNY; CDR2 reads SVGAGI (reference sequence). The V end lost 7 bases, the J end lost 8 bases, and 17 bases lay between the germline ends. The CDR3 has 13 amino acids. The CDR3 region has the DNA TGTGCCAGCAATCTCAGGGGTGCAAACGGCTACACCTTC. This codes for CASNLRGANGYTF.

This clone was recorded once. The chain employs TRBV5-6 and TRBJ1-6, with 8 bases fitting TRBD1. This CDR3 contains 14 residues. J gave up 7 bases and V 1 base, and 1 base lay outside the gene matches. Germline loops: CDR1 SGHDT, CDR2 YYEEEE. CDR3 sequence (DNA): TGTGCCAGCAGCTTGAGGACAGGGAATTCACCCCTCCACTTT. It encodes CASSLRTGNSPLHF.

The chain links TRBV7-9 to TRBJ1-6; TRBD1 matches at 9 bases. CDR1 and CDR2 (germline): SEHNR, FQNEAQ (reference sequence). After removal of 7 bases from V and 8 bases from J, the junction contained 12 bases not matched to a gene. The length of the CDR3 is 16 residues. Here the CDR3 DNA reads TGTGCCAGCACAAAGCTAGACAGGGGGGTCTATTCACCCCTCCACTTT. It is translated as CASTKLDRGVYSPLHF.

This chain joins TRBV2 and TRBJ2-3; the D gene is possibly TRBD2 (5 bases). Trimming left V 4 bases short and J 2 bases short, with 13 bases between. CDR3 length: 15 residues. Germline lookup yields CDR1 SNHLY and CDR2 FYNNEI. The CDR3 region is CASSVGASFTDTQYF. CDR3 DNA: TGTGCCAGCAGTGTGGGAGCCTCCTTCACAGATACGCAGTATTTT. The full variable domain, in which reference TRBV2 and TRBJ2-3 provide the parts outside the CDR3, is EPEVTQTPSHQVTQMGQEVILRCVPISNHLYFYWYRQILGQKVEFLVSFYNNEISEKSEIFDDQFSVERPDGSNFTLKIRSTKLEDSAMYFCASSVGASFTDTQYFGPGTRLTVL.

The J gene is TRBJ2-1, the V gene TRBV2, with 10 bases that match TRBD1. CDR1 is SNHLY and CDR2 is FYNNEI in the germline V gene. CDR3 size: 18 residues. The J segment lost 0 bases and the V segment lost 7 bases, leaving 12 bases of the junction unmatched. The DNA of the CDR3 is TGTGCCAGCAATGCCGGGACAGGGGTCCGATCCTCCTACAATGAGCAGTTCTTC. Residues: CASNAGTGVRSSYNEQFF.

This clone showed up just a few times. The rearrangement uses TRBV11-2 and TRBJ1-1; D not certain. Trimming stripped 1 base from V and 12 bases from J, with 15 bases between. The CDR3 length is 13 residues. Per the germline V gene, CDR1 is SGHAT and CDR2 is FQNNGV. CDR3 nucleotides: TGTGCCAGCAGCTTAGGAGGACGGGAGAGACCTTTCTTT. This codes for CASSLGGRERPFF.

CDR3 region: CASSLFPGDTGAFF. CDR3 coding DNA: TGTGCCAGCAGCTTATTCCCAGGCGACACGGGGGCTTTCTTT. The rearrangement joins TRBV11-2 to TRBJ1-1; no firm D call. The CDR3 length is 14 residues. Per the germline V gene, CDR1 is SGHAT and CDR2 is FQNNGV. Deletions cut 2 bases from V and 11 bases from J, with 18 bases between.

V gene TRBV27 combines with J gene TRBJ1-1; 7 bases map to TRBD1. Germline CDR1 is MNHEY and CDR2 is SMNVEV (reference sequence). The CDR3 has 15 amino acids. The V segment lost 4 bases and the J segment 5 bases; nucleotides outside the gene matches: 10. As DNA, the CDR3 is TGTGCCAGCAGTTGGGGGGACAGCCCGGGGACTGAAGCTTTCTTT. Translating gives CASSWGDSPGTEAFF.